The TCR beta chain described here comes from a study of molecular identifiers for immune sequencing clone quantification. In its sample, this clonotype was seen many times. One entry per CDR3 protein, called by TCRdb with MiXCR from the PCR reads. The sample consists of about 60,000 distinct CDR3 sequences, less than 20% of them appearing once. This receptor was obtained from a human donor in good health. Some libraries in this study had Jurkat cell RNA spiked in. The sequencing input was naive CD8+ T cells from blood, with Jurkat cell RNA spiked in. The sample's subset: FACS-sorted CD8+CD4-CCR7+CD45RA+ naive T cells.

CDR3 residues: CSARALGLAKNIQYF. CDR3 nucleotides: TGCAGTGCTAGAGCGCTCGGACTAGCCAAAAACATTCAGTACTTC. The chain is built from TRBV20-1 and TRBJ2-4; D perhaps matches TRBD2 (5 bases). The CDR3 has 15 amino acids. The germline V and J ends were trimmed by 1 base and 0 bases, with 10 bases remaining between them. Germline lookup yields CDR1 DFQATT and CDR2 SNEGSKA (reference sequence).